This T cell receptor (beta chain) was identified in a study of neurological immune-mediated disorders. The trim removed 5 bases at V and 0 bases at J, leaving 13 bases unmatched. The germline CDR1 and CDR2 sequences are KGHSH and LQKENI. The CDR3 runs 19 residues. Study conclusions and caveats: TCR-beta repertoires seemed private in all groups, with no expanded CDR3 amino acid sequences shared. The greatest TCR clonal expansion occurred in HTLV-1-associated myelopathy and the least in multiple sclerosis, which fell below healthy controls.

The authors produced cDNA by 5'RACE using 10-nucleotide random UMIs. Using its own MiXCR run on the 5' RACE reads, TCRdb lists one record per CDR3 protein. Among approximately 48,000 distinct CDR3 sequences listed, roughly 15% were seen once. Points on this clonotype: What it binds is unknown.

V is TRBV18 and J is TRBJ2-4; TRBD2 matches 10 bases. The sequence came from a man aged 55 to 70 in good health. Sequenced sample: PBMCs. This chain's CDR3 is CASSTDTALAGEAKNIQYF. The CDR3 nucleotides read TGTGCCAGCTCAACGGACACCGCTCTAGCGGGAGAAGCCAAAAACATTCAGTACTTC.